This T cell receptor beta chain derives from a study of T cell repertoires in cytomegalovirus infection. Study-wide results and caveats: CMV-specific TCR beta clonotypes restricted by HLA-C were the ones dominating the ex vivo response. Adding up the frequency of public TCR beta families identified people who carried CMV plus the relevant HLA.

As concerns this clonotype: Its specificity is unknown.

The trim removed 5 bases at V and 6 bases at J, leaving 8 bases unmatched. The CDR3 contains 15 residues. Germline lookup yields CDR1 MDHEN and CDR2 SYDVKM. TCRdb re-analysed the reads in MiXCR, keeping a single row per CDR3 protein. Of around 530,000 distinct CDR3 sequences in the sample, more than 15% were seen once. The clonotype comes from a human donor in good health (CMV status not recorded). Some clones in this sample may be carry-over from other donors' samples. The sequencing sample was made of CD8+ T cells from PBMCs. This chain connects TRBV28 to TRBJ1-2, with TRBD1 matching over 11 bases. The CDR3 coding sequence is TGTGCCAGCAGTGGATGGACAGGGGGCGATAATGGCTACACCTTC. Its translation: CASSGWTGGDNGYTF.